The entry below describes one T cell receptor (beta chain). The entry originates in a study of T cells in Graves' hyperthyroidism and ophthalmopathy. Germline CDR1 reads LNHDA; CDR2 reads SQIVND (reference sequence). This CDR3 is 17 amino acids long. The J segment lost 4 bases and the V segment lost 4 bases, leaving 10 bases of the junction unmatched. There were TCR beta CDR3 regions amplified from RNA transcripts. The HTBI primer set drove a first-round RT-PCR of the TCR CDR3. TCRdb analysed the multiplex PCR reads with MiXCR anew, one entry per CDR3 protein. The data contain 700,000 to 950,000 distinct CDR3 sequences, about 35% of them singletons.

Sequenced material: blood. The V and J genes are TRBV19 and TRBJ1-1; 12 bases map to TRBD1. The clonotype originates from a woman between 40 and 50 years old with Graves' hyperthyroidism. The CDR3 DNA sequence: TGTGCCAGTAGTAGCCGTCGGGACAGGGGGCTAGGCACTGAAGCTTTCTTT. It translates to CASSSRRDRGLGTEAFF.